A selection of T cell receptor beta chains follows, all from one sample in a study of blood T cells in healthy people across ages. In TCRdb, the 5' RACE reads were re-called with MiXCR into one record per CDR3 protein. The sample records 800,000 or so distinct CDR3 sequences, about 42% being singletons. The specimen sequenced was blood. These receptor sequences come from a man older than 75 in good health. Each CDR3 is given with its conserved first and last residue. D genes are given only for firm matches. Size is omitted from some rows. Given values are once, few, many or a class for expanded clones.

V gene	J gene	D gene	clone size	CDR3 DNA	CDR3 protein
TRBV27	TRBJ2-1	TRBD2	-	TGTGCCAGCAGTCGAACTAGCGGGATGAGCTCCTACAATGAGCAGTTCTTC	CASSRTSGMSSYNEQFF
TRBV15	TRBJ2-3	-	-	TGTGCCACCAGCAGCACCAAAAACCCAGATACGCAGTATTTT	CATSSTKNPDTQYF
TRBV6-1	TRBJ2-7	-	-	TGTGCCAGCAGTGAGGTGGGAGTGGGATACGAGCAGTACTTC	CASSEVGVGYEQYF
TRBV4-2	TRBJ2-5	-	-	TGTGACAGCAGCCCCTTCGAGCAGGGCATAGAGACCCAGTACTTC	CDSSPFEQGIETQYF
TRBV20-1	TRBJ2-3	TRBD2	few	TGCAGTCCCTCTGGTGGCGGGAGTCTTGGAGATACGCAGTATTTT	CSPSGGGSLGDTQYF
TRBV3-1	TRBJ2-3	-	once	TGTGCCAGCAGCCAAGATAGGAGTGTGGGTCACACAGATACGCAGTATTTT	CASSQDRSVGHTDTQYF
TRBV29-1	TRBJ2-6	-	-	TGCAGCGTTGGGACGGCTGCGGCCAACGTCCTGACTTTC	CSVGTAAANVLTF
TRBV12-3/TRBV12-4	TRBJ2-1	-	few	TGTGCCAGCAGTTTAGCGCTAGCAAGCGAGCAGTTCTTC	CASSLALASEQFF
TRBV20-1	TRBJ2-5	-	few	TGCAGTGCTAGGCTACAGGGTACGGCCCAGTACTTC	CSARLQGTAQYF
TRBV7-2	TRBJ2-7	-	many	TGTGCCAGCAGCCCCACAGGAGGGCCCTACGAGCAGTACTTC	CASSPTGGPYEQYF
TRBV7-2	TRBJ1-1	TRBD1	few	TGTGCCAGCAGCTCACTCGGGACAGGGGCTGAAGCTTTCTTT	CASSSLGTGAEAFF
TRBV4-2	TRBJ2-7	-	few	TGTGCCAGCAGCGGATCAATTCCCTCCTACGAGCAGTACTTC	CASSGSIPSYEQYF
TRBV7-2	TRBJ2-7	TRBD2	-	TGTGCCTGCAGCCTCACAGGGACTAGCGGGAGGGCCGGATTGGACGAGCAGTACTTC	CACSLTGTSGRAGLDEQYF
TRBV20-1	TRBJ2-7	TRBD1	few	TGCAGTGCCCACAAAGGGGGCCGAATCGAGCAGTACTTC	CSAHKGGRIEQYF
TRBV4-3	TRBJ2-7	-	-	TGCGCCAGCAGCCAAGACAGCCTCTCCTACGAGCAGTACTTC	CASSQDSLSYEQYF
TRBV18	TRBJ2-7	TRBD1	-	TGTGCCAGCTCACCGGGAATGGACAGGGGGTTCCTATACGAGCAGTACTTC	CASSPGMDRGFLYEQYF
TRBV29-1	TRBJ2-7	TRBD2	-	TGCAGCGGGTTTAGCGGGTACGAGCAGTACTTC	CSGFSGYEQYF
TRBV20-1	TRBJ2-5	-	-	TGCAGTGCTCGACTAAATAAGGAGCAGTACTTC	CSARLNKEQYF
TRBV13	TRBJ2-3	-	-	TGTGCCGGCAGCTTAGAAACAGATACGCAGTATTTT	CAGSLETDTQYF
TRBV29-1	TRBJ2-7	-	-	TGCAGCGTTGAGTGGGACTTCACCTACGAGCAGTACTTC	CSVEWDFTYEQYF
TRBV7-2	TRBJ1-4	TRBD1	-	TGTGCCAGCAGCGCCGGACAGGGGTTCGAAAAACTGTTTTTT	CASSAGQGFEKLFF
TRBV10-3	TRBJ2-5	TRBD1	-	TGTGCCGTCCGGACAGGGATCGATTCAGAGACCCAGTACTTC	CAVRTGIDSETQYF
TRBV6-2/TRBV6-3	TRBJ2-1	-	few	TGTGCCAGCAGTACCCTGACCCTCGGGGAGCAGTTCTTC	CASSTLTLGEQFF
TRBV2	TRBJ1-4	-	-	TGTTCTCGACCTTGGGTAAAAAACCCGACTAATGAAAAACTGTTTTTT	CSRPWVKNPTNEKLFF
TRBV7-2	TRBJ2-7	-	-	TGTGCCAGCAGCTCCCTAGGGGCGAGAGGAATTCTGACCTACAATGAGCAGTACTTC	CASSSLGARGILTYNEQYF
TRBV29-1	TRBJ2-7	-	-	TGCAGCGTTGGGGAGGACCAATACGAGCAGTACTTC	CSVGEDQYEQYF
TRBV27	TRBJ1-2	-	once	TGTGCCAGCAGTTTATCGGCGATTTCCTCCGGGGGCTATGGCTACACCTTC	CASSLSAISSGGYGYTF
TRBV3-1	TRBJ2-7	TRBD1	many	TGCGCCAGCAGCCAAGGGACAGGGGTCGAGCAGTACTTC	CASSQGTGVEQYF
TRBV20-1	TRBJ2-1	TRBD2	few	TGCAGTGCTAAAACCCCGGGACTAGCATCCGGCAATGAGCAGTTCTTC	CSAKTPGLASGNEQFF
TRBV27	TRBJ2-7	-	many	TGTGCCAGCAGTTTAGCGGGGGCGAGTGGCTACGAGCAGTACTTC	CASSLAGASGYEQYF
TRBV18	TRBJ2-3	TRBD2	few	TGTGCCAGCTCACTTGACCTAGCGGGCTCCGTTGGTACGCAGTATTTT	CASSLDLAGSVGTQYF
TRBV5-1	TRBJ1-2	TRBD1	-	TGCGCCAGCAACTTTGGTAACAGGGGAGTTGGCTACACCTTC	CASNFGNRGVGYTF
TRBV5-6	TRBJ2-5	-	-	TGTGCCAGCAGCTTTGGACTGACAGGCCAAGAGACCCAGTACTTC	CASSFGLTGQETQYF
TRBV2	TRBJ1-4	-	-	TGTGCCAGCAGTGAAGAACAGAGCAGAAAACTGTTTTTT	CASSEEQSRKLFF
TRBV3-1	TRBJ2-7	-	-	TGTGCCAGCAGCCAAAACAGGGTTCCAAGGAGCGAGCAGTACTTC	CASSQNRVPRSEQYF
TRBV28	TRBJ2-7	TRBD1	many	TGTGCCAGCAGTTCGGGACAGCTTACCTACGAGCAGTACTTC	CASSSGQLTYEQYF
TRBV20-1	TRBJ2-5	TRBD2	-	TGCAGTGCTAGAGATAAGTCACCAGGAAAGGGGAGGGCGACCCAGTACTTC	CSARDKSPGKGRATQYF
TRBV7-6	TRBJ2-5	TRBD2	few	TGTGCCAGCAGCTTATTGCGGGAGTGGTCGGAGACCCAGTACTTC	CASSLLREWSETQYF
TRBV7-9	TRBJ2-1	-	-	TGTGCCAGCAGCCCCATGACTAATGAGCAGTTCTTC	CASSPMTNEQFF
TRBV28	TRBJ2-7	-	-	TGTGCCAGCAGTGCCCCCAGCAGGGCGCGGTATGAGCAGTACTTC	CASSAPSRARYEQYF
TRBV7-2	TRBJ2-6	-	few	TGTGCCAGCAGCATCCACAGGTCTGGGGCCAACGTCCTGACTTTC	CASSIHRSGANVLTF
TRBV7-9	TRBJ2-1	TRBD2	few	TGTGCCAGCAGCGATAGCGGGAGGGCCCTCAATGAGCAGTTCTTC	CASSDSGRALNEQFF
TRBV6-2/TRBV6-3	TRBJ2-2	-	few	TGTGCCAGCAGACCCAGCGGGAACACCGGGGAGCTGTTTTTT	CASRPSGNTGELFF
TRBV16	TRBJ2-3	-	many	TGTGCCAGCAGCCAATGGGCAGGGAGCACAGATACGCAGTATTTT	CASSQWAGSTDTQYF
TRBV20-1	TRBJ2-3	-	-	TGCAGTGCTAGAGAGACGGGAGATACGCAGTATTTT	CSARETGDTQYF
TRBV10-3	TRBJ1-2	TRBD1	-	TGTGCCATCAGTGACGCGGGACAGATCTATGGCTACACCTTC	CAISDAGQIYGYTF
TRBV29-1	TRBJ2-7	TRBD1	-	TGCAGCGTGGGACAGGGGGCGTGGGAGCAGTACTTC	CSVGQGAWEQYF
TRBV5-6	TRBJ1-5	-	many	TGTGCCAGCAGCTCCGGACCGCCTAAATTCAATCAGCCCCAGCATTTT	CASSSGPPKFNQPQHF
TRBV7-2	TRBJ2-4	TRBD2	-	TGTGCCAGCAGCGAAAGCGGGAGGGTATACATTCAGTACTTC	CASSESGRVYIQYF
TRBV5-8	TRBJ2-1	TRBD1	few	TGTGCCAGCAGCCCCACCGGGACAGGGAGTTACAATGAGCAGTTCTTC	CASSPTGTGSYNEQFF
TRBV10-3	TRBJ2-7	-	many	TGTGCCACCAGACAGTCCTACGAGCAGTACTTC	CATRQSYEQYF
TRBV6-5	TRBJ2-3	TRBD2	-	TGTGCCAGCACCAGAAGCCCTAGCGGGGGGGCATTTACGCAGTATTTT	CASTRSPSGGAFTQYF
TRBV7-9	TRBJ2-4	-	-	TGTGCCAGCAGCCCCTTGCGGGATTTCCCAGGGAAGCAGTACTTC	CASSPLRDFPGKQYF
TRBV7-2	TRBJ1-5	-	few	TGTGCCAGCAGCCCGCGACAGACTAGCAATCAGCCCCAGCATTTT	CASSPRQTSNQPQHF
TRBV29-1	TRBJ2-2	TRBD2	-	TGCAGCGTTGGGGCTAGCGGGACACACGGGGAGCTGTTTTTT	CSVGASGTHGELFF
TRBV2	TRBJ2-1	-	once	TGTGCCAGAACATTAGCGGAAATACCCTACAATGAGCAGTTCTTC	CARTLAEIPYNEQFF
TRBV27	TRBJ2-7	TRBD1	few	TGTGCCAGCAGTAGGGACAGTTACTACGAGCAGTACTTC	CASSRDSYYEQYF
TRBV7-6	TRBJ2-7	TRBD1	many	TGTGCCAGCAGCTTAGACAGGGGGCGTCTGGACGAGCAGTACTTC	CASSLDRGRLDEQYF
TRBV7-2	TRBJ2-1	-	few	TGTGCCAGCAGCCCCCGGACGGGATGGTATGAGCAGTTCTTC	CASSPRTGWYEQFF